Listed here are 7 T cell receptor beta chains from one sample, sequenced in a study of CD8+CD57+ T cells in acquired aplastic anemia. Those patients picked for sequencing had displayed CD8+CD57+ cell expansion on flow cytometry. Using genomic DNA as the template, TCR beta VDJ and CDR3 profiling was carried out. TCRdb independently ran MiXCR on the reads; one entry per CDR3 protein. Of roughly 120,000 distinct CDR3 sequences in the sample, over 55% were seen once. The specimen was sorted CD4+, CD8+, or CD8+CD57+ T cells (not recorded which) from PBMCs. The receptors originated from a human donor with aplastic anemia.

The CDR3 region has the DNA TGTGCCAGCAGTGACTTGGACCCCGCGAACAGGGATCGAGGCTACGAGCAGTACTTC. This encodes CASSDLDPANRDRGYEQYF. The genes are TRBV25-1 and TRBJ2-7, with D maybe TRBD1 (6 bases). The CDR3 runs 19 residues. Trimming removed 3 bases from V and 3 bases from J, with 27 bases in between. The germline gives CDR1 MGHDK, CDR2 SYGVNS.

CDR3 amino acids: CASSPRPGENEKLFF. Written as DNA, the CDR3 is TGTGCCAGCAGCCCACGACCGGGGGAGAATGAAAAACTGTTTTTT. The genes are TRBV7-6 and TRBJ1-4, with D perhaps TRBD1 (5 bases). CDR3 length: 15 amino acids. Germline V gene data show CDR1 as SGHVS and CDR2 as FNYEAQ. V was pared by 5 bases and J by 5 bases, with 15 bases between.

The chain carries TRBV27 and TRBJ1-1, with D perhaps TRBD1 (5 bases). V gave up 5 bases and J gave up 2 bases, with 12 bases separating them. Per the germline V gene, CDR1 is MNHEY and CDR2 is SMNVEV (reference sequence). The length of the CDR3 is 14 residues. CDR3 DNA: TGTGCCAGCAGTCTGACAGTGATTAACACTGAAGCTTTCTTT. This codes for CASSLTVINTEAFF.

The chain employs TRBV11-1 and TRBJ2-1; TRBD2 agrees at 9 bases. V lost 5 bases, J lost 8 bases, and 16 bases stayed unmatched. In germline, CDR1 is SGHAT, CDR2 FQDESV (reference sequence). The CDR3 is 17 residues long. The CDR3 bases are TGTGCCAGCAGCCACAGGCCGAGCGGGGGGATGGGGGATGAGCAGTTCTTC. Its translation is CASSHRPSGGMGDEQFF.

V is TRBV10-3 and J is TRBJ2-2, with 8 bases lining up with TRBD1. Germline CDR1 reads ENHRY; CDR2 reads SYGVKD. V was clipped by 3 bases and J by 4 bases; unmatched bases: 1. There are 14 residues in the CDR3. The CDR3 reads CAISDTGGTGELFF. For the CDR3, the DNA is TGTGCCATCAGTGACACAGGGGGCACCGGGGAGCTGTTTTTT.

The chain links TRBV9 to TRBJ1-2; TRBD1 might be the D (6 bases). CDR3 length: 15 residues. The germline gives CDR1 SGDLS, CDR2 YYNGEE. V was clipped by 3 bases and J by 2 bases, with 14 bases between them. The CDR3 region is CASSAQGGQNYGYTF. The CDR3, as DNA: TGTGCCAGCAGCGCACAGGGAGGACAGAACTATGGCTACACCTTC.

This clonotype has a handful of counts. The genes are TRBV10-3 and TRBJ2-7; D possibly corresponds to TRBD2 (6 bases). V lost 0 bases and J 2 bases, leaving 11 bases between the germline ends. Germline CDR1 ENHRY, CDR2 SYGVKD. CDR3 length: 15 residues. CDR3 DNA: TGTGCCATCAGTGAGTCGGGGGGATCGACCTACGAGCAGTACTTC. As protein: CAISESGGSTYEQYF.